The rows below give T cell receptor beta chains drawn from one sample of a study of blood T cell repertoires in COVID-19. The assay was immunoSEQ multiplex PCR, and TCRdb's table has in-frame clones only and misses some. The sample comprises about 240,000 clones, 70% to 90% of which are singletons, and 5.5% to 8% rests with the top ten. The sample comprised peripheral blood. These receptors were taken from a man aged 60 to 69 with acute or convalescent COVID-19. Both conserved end residues are part of each CDR3. The D gene is left open where the match is weak. Some rows have no size entry. The others give once, few or many, or a class for an expanded clone.

CDR3 length: 15; clone size: -; J gene: TRBJ2-2; V gene: TRBV9; D gene: -; CDR3 DNA: TGTGCCAGCAGCTTCCAACCTCTAGACACCGGGGAGCTGTTTTTT; CDR3 protein: CASSFQPLDTGELFF
CDR3 length: 13; clone size: -; J gene: TRBJ2-2; V gene: TRBV12-3/TRBV12-4; D gene: -; CDR3 DNA: TGTGCCAGCAGTTTACCGAGGGCCGGGGAGCTGTTTTTT; CDR3 protein: CASSLPRAGELFF
CDR3 length: 15; clone size: -; J gene: TRBJ2-2; V gene: TRBV28; D gene: -; CDR3 DNA: TGTGCCAGCAGTTTAACAGGATCAGGGACCGGGGAGCTGTTTTTT; CDR3 protein: CASSLTGSGTGELFF
CDR3 length: 16; clone size: medium-sized; J gene: TRBJ1-2; V gene: TRBV28; D gene: TRBD1; CDR3 DNA: TGTGCCAGCAACCTCCTATTGGGACAGGGTGACTATGGCTACACCTTC; CDR3 protein: CASNLLLGQGDYGYTF
CDR3 length: 14; clone size: -; J gene: TRBJ2-7; V gene: TRBV7-8; D gene: TRBD1; CDR3 DNA: TGTGCCAGCTCCACGGACAGGGCCGCCTACGAGCAGTACTTC; CDR3 protein: CASSTDRAAYEQYF
CDR3 length: 11; clone size: -; J gene: TRBJ1-1; V gene: TRBV6-5; D gene: TRBD1; CDR3 DNA: TGTGCCAGCCGACGACAGGGGCAAGCTTTCTTT; CDR3 protein: CASRRQGQAFF
CDR3 length: 17; clone size: -; J gene: TRBJ1-5; V gene: TRBV6-2/TRBV6-3; D gene: TRBD1; CDR3 DNA: TGTGCCAGCAGTGATGCGCCCACAGGGGTATTCAATCAGCCCCAGCATTTT; CDR3 protein: CASSDAPTGVFNQPQHF
CDR3 length: 14; clone size: -; J gene: TRBJ2-3; V gene: TRBV7-9; D gene: -; CDR3 DNA: TGTGCCAGCAGCCCGGGGACTTCACCCGGCTCGCAGTATTTT; CDR3 protein: CASSPGTSPGSQYF
CDR3 length: 19; clone size: -; J gene: TRBJ2-3; V gene: TRBV6-2/TRBV6-3; D gene: TRBD2; CDR3 DNA: TGTGCCAGCAGCGCCCCGAGGGGACTAGCGGGAGGGCGGCCAGATACGCAGTATTTT; CDR3 protein: CASSAPRGLAGGRPDTQYF
CDR3 length: 14; clone size: once; J gene: TRBJ1-4; V gene: TRBV6-5; D gene: -; CDR3 DNA: TGTGCCAGCAGGACGCGGGAGGGTAATGAAAAACTGTTTTTT; CDR3 protein: CASRTREGNEKLFF
CDR3 length: 15; clone size: -; J gene: TRBJ2-7; V gene: TRBV27; D gene: TRBD2; CDR3 DNA: TGTGCCAGCAGTTTATGGCGGGAGCGGTCCTACGAGCAGTACTTC; CDR3 protein: CASSLWRERSYEQYF
CDR3 length: 13; clone size: -; J gene: TRBJ2-1; V gene: TRBV19; D gene: -; CDR3 DNA: TGTGCCAGTACCGAGAGGAATTACAATGAGCAGTTCTTC; CDR3 protein: CASTERNYNEQFF
CDR3 length: 15; clone size: -; J gene: TRBJ2-2; V gene: TRBV9; D gene: -; CDR3 DNA: TGTGCCAGCAGCGTAGGAAACACAGGGACCGGGGAGCTGTTTTTT; CDR3 protein: CASSVGNTGTGELFF
CDR3 length: 15; clone size: -; J gene: TRBJ2-2; V gene: TRBV7-3; D gene: TRBD2; CDR3 DNA: TGTGCCAGCAGCGCTAGCGGGTCGAACACCGGGGAGCTGTTTTTT; CDR3 protein: CASSASGSNTGELFF
CDR3 length: 16; clone size: -; J gene: TRBJ2-7; V gene: TRBV9; D gene: TRBD1; CDR3 DNA: TGTGCCAGCAGCGTTCGGTCCGGACAGGGGGACTACGAGCAGTACTTC; CDR3 protein: CASSVRSGQGDYEQYF
CDR3 length: 17; clone size: -; J gene: TRBJ2-6; V gene: TRBV18; D gene: -; CDR3 DNA: TGTGCCAGCTCACGCGGACAGCCGGGCACTGGGGCCAACGTCCTGACTTTC; CDR3 protein: CASSRGQPGTGANVLTF
CDR3 length: 13; clone size: once; J gene: TRBJ1-4; V gene: TRBV18; D gene: -; CDR3 DNA: TGTGCCAGCTCACCGGCTGAAAATGAAAAACTGTTTTTT; CDR3 protein: CASSPAENEKLFF
CDR3 length: 15; clone size: -; J gene: TRBJ2-5; V gene: TRBV24-1; D gene: TRBD1; CDR3 DNA: TGTGCCACCAGTGTCTCCGGGACAGGTGGAGAGACCCAGTACTTC; CDR3 protein: CATSVSGTGGETQYF
CDR3 length: 12; clone size: -; J gene: TRBJ2-2; V gene: TRBV7-3; D gene: -; CDR3 DNA: TGTGCCAGCAGCCTCGGGACCGGGGAGCTGTTTTTT; CDR3 protein: CASSLGTGELFF
CDR3 length: 14; clone size: -; J gene: TRBJ1-4; V gene: TRBV5-6; D gene: -; CDR3 DNA: TGTGCCAGCAGCTTGGGAGGTTTAGAAGAAAAACTGTTTTTT; CDR3 protein: CASSLGGLEEKLFF
CDR3 length: 16; clone size: once; J gene: TRBJ2-1; V gene: TRBV11-3; D gene: TRBD2; CDR3 DNA: TGTGCCAGCAGCTTTGTTCTAGCGGGAGGGCTTAATGAGCAGTTCTTC; CDR3 protein: CASSFVLAGGLNEQFF
CDR3 length: 18; clone size: -; J gene: TRBJ2-2; V gene: TRBV24-1; D gene: TRBD2; CDR3 DNA: TGTGCCACCAGTGTTACTAGCGGGAGGGCCGAGAGCACCGGGGAGCTGTTTTTT; CDR3 protein: CATSVTSGRAESTGELFF
CDR3 length: 14; clone size: -; J gene: TRBJ1-1; V gene: TRBV10-3; D gene: TRBD1; CDR3 DNA: TGTGCCATCAGTTGGGACAGTGGGCCCTCCGAAGCTTTCTTT; CDR3 protein: CAISWDSGPSEAFF
CDR3 length: 16; clone size: -; J gene: TRBJ1-4; V gene: TRBV19; D gene: -; CDR3 DNA: TGTGCCAGTACCTCTCGGGCGGCAGGGCGGCGCGAAAAACTGTTTTTT; CDR3 protein: CASTSRAAGRREKLFF
CDR3 length: 15; clone size: -; J gene: TRBJ2-7; V gene: TRBV28; D gene: -; CDR3 DNA: TGTGCCAGCAGTCCAATGCCGTCGGTCCTGGACGAGCAGTACTTC; CDR3 protein: CASSPMPSVLDEQYF
CDR3 length: 16; clone size: -; J gene: TRBJ1-5; V gene: TRBV28; D gene: -; CDR3 DNA: TGTGCCAGCAGCCCTTTATCCGGACAGAATAATCAGCCCCAGCATTTT; CDR3 protein: CASSPLSGQNNQPQHF
CDR3 length: 19; clone size: -; J gene: TRBJ2-3; V gene: TRBV4-2; D gene: TRBD2; CDR3 DNA: TGTGCCAGCAGCCAGCCACCGGGACTAGCGGGAGAGGAGGGAGATACGCAGTATTTT; CDR3 protein: CASSQPPGLAGEEGDTQYF
CDR3 length: 17; clone size: -; J gene: TRBJ2-3; V gene: TRBV7-9; D gene: TRBD1; CDR3 DNA: TGTGCCAGCAGCCCATCTTGGGGGACAGGGTTCACAGATACGCAGTATTTT; CDR3 protein: CASSPSWGTGFTDTQYF
CDR3 length: 13; clone size: -; J gene: TRBJ1-1; V gene: TRBV29-1; D gene: -; CDR3 DNA: TGCAGCGTTCCCCACAGGGCGGACACTGAAGCTTTCTTT; CDR3 protein: CSVPHRADTEAFF
CDR3 length: 15; clone size: -; J gene: TRBJ2-7; V gene: TRBV28; D gene: -; CDR3 DNA: TGTGCCAGCAGTTTACAAGGGAGACCAGGCTACGAGCAGTACTTC; CDR3 protein: CASSLQGRPGYEQYF
CDR3 length: 14; clone size: -; J gene: TRBJ1-5; V gene: TRBV30; D gene: TRBD1; CDR3 DNA: TGTGCCTCTGAGACAGGGGGCCGCAATCAGCCCCAGCATTTT; CDR3 protein: CASETGGRNQPQHF
CDR3 length: 17; clone size: -; J gene: TRBJ2-6; V gene: TRBV2; D gene: -; CDR3 DNA: TGTGCCAGCAGTGAAGGGGGCTACCGATCTGGGGCCAACGTCCTGACTTTC; CDR3 protein: CASSEGGYRSGANVLTF
CDR3 length: 17; clone size: -; J gene: TRBJ1-3; V gene: TRBV18; D gene: -; CDR3 DNA: TGTGCCAGCTCACCACCGGAGGGAAAGCCCTCTGGAAACACCATATATTTT; CDR3 protein: CASSPPEGKPSGNTIYF
CDR3 length: 13; clone size: -; J gene: TRBJ1-5; V gene: TRBV29-1; D gene: TRBD1; CDR3 DNA: TGCAGCGTTGGGGACAGAAGCAATCAGCCCCAGCATTTT; CDR3 protein: CSVGDRSNQPQHF
CDR3 length: 16; clone size: -; J gene: TRBJ2-7; V gene: TRBV6-6; D gene: -; CDR3 DNA: TGTGCCAGCAGTTTTGCCCTAGGCAGGGGAGCCTACGAGCAGTACTTC; CDR3 protein: CASSFALGRGAYEQYF
CDR3 length: 14; clone size: -; J gene: TRBJ1-1; V gene: TRBV28; D gene: TRBD1; CDR3 DNA: TGTGCCAGCAGTTGGACGACAGGGACGGGTGAAGCTTTCTTT; CDR3 protein: CASSWTTGTGEAFF
CDR3 length: 14; clone size: -; J gene: TRBJ1-6; V gene: TRBV11-2; D gene: -; CDR3 DNA: TGTGCCAGCAGCTTAGATCGGGGGAATTCACCCCTCCACTTT; CDR3 protein: CASSLDRGNSPLHF
CDR3 length: 12; clone size: -; J gene: TRBJ1-1; V gene: TRBV6-5; D gene: -; CDR3 DNA: TGTGCCACCGGGGGGGAGGACACTGAAGCTTTCTTT; CDR3 protein: CATGGEDTEAFF
CDR3 length: 16; clone size: once; J gene: TRBJ2-3; V gene: TRBV5-4; D gene: TRBD2; CDR3 DNA: TGTGCCAGCAGCCCGGGGACTAGCGGGGACCCAGATACGCAGTATTTT; CDR3 protein: CASSPGTSGDPDTQYF
CDR3 length: 16; clone size: -; J gene: TRBJ1-3; V gene: TRBV19; D gene: -; CDR3 DNA: TGTGCCAGTAGTATCCCGACGGGAATCTCTGGAAACACCATATATTTT; CDR3 protein: CASSIPTGISGNTIYF
CDR3 length: 15; clone size: -; J gene: TRBJ2-7; V gene: TRBV15; D gene: TRBD1; CDR3 DNA: TGTGCCACCAGCAGAGGGGACAGGGTGGACTCCGAGCAGTACTTC; CDR3 protein: CATSRGDRVDSEQYF
CDR3 length: 14; clone size: -; J gene: TRBJ1-5; V gene: TRBV19; D gene: -; CDR3 DNA: TGTGCCATCCCCAGATTGTATAGCAATCAGCCCCAGCATTTT; CDR3 protein: CAIPRLYSNQPQHF
CDR3 length: 16; clone size: -; J gene: TRBJ1-2; V gene: TRBV25-1; D gene: TRBD1; CDR3 DNA: TGTGCCAGCAGTGAAGCAGGGGGCTCCGCTAACTATGGCTACACCTTC; CDR3 protein: CASSEAGGSANYGYTF
CDR3 length: 13; clone size: -; J gene: TRBJ1-6; V gene: TRBV27; D gene: -; CDR3 DNA: TGTGCCAGCAGTTTCGAGCGGAAATCACCCCTCCACTTT; CDR3 protein: CASSFERKSPLHF
CDR3 length: 15; clone size: -; J gene: TRBJ2-7; V gene: TRBV24-1; D gene: TRBD1; CDR3 DNA: TGTGCCACCAGTGATTCCGACAGGGGAAGGGACGAGCAGTACTTC; CDR3 protein: CATSDSDRGRDEQYF